The 12 T cell receptor beta chains below were found in one sample sequenced in a study of technical replicates of blood from several donors. Libraries were prepared by immunoSEQ multiplex PCR; TCRdb keeps only in-frame clonotypes and omits some of them. The sample lists over 65,000 clones, 95% to 97% occurring once. The sequenced sample consisted of T cells isolated from PBMCs. The receptors were gathered from a human donor in good health.

V usage is TRBV4-1 and J usage is TRBJ1-5; D is uncertain. From germline, CDR1 is MGHRA and CDR2 YSYEKL. The CDR3 contains 14 residues. Trimming took 5 bases from V and 0 from J, leaving 8 bases between them. The DNA of the CDR3 is TGCGCCAGCAGCGTCCTACCTAGCAATCAGCCCCAGCATTTT. This sequence encodes CASSVLPSNQPQHF.

This sequence joins TRBV19 and TRBJ1-1; D is uncertain. The V end lost 11 bases, the J end lost 8 bases, and 12 bases lay between the germline ends. Per the germline V gene, CDR1 is LNHDA and CDR2 is SQIVND (reference sequence). This CDR3 comprises 10 residues. The chain's CDR3 is CAVGGVEAFF. The CDR3 coding sequence is TGTGCCGTGGGCGGGGTAGAAGCTTTCTTT.

The chain recombines TRBV7-9 with TRBJ2-7, with TRBD1 identical over 8 bases. CDR1 and CDR2 (germline): SEHNR, FQNEAQ (reference sequence). V gave up 3 bases and J gave up 4 bases; unmatched junction bases: 5. The CDR3 covers 14 residues. The CDR3 region has the DNA TGTGCCAGCAGCTTCGGACAGGGAAGGTACGAGCAGTACTTC. Translated, it gives CASSFGQGRYEQYF.

This clone occurred once. V usage is TRBV10-2 and J usage is TRBJ1-2; D unclear. CDR1 and CDR2 from the germline V gene are WSHSY and SAAADI. CDR3 length equals 15 residues. V lost 6 bases to trimming and J lost 1 base, with 15 bases between them. This CDR3 is CASRGARYLNYGYTF. DNA for the CDR3: TGCGCCAGCAGGGGAGCTAGATATCTTAACTATGGCTACACCTTC.

The V gene is TRBV10-3, the J gene TRBJ2-7; D is unclear. The V gene lost 0 bases and the J gene lost 3 bases, with 9 bases spanning the gap. CDR3 size: 14 residues. Germline V CDR1 and CDR2: ENHRY, SYGVKD. The CDR3 is CAISESGYFYEQYF. CDR3 sequence (DNA): TGTGCCATCAGTGAGTCCGGGTATTTCTACGAGCAGTACTTC.

V gene TRBV11-3 combines with J gene TRBJ2-7; D uncertain. Germline CDR1 SGHNT, CDR2 YENEEA. The CDR3 loop spans 14 amino acids. V lost 4 bases and J lost 3, with 13 bases in between. DNA of the CDR3: TGTGCCAGCAGCTCCCGCGATAGAAACTACGAGCAGTACTTC. Translated, it gives CASSSRDRNYEQYF.

The chain is built from TRBV27 and TRBJ2-5; unclear D gene. Between the trimmed V and J ends, which lost 5 bases and 7 bases, there was a span of 8 bases. This CDR3 has 11 amino acids. Looked up from germline, CDR1 is MNHEY and CDR2 is SMNVEV (reference sequence). The CDR3 loop reads CASSRLGTQYF. The CDR3 coding sequence is TGTGCCAGCAGTCGCCTAGGGACCCAGTACTTC.

This clone was recorded only once. The chain joins TRBV5-5 to TRBJ1-4, with D tentatively TRBD1 (5 bases). Germline V gene data show CDR1 as SGHKS and CDR2 as YYEKEE (reference sequence). The V gene lost 1 base and the J gene lost 5 bases, with 12 bases spanning the gap. The CDR3 is 15 residues long. The CDR3 loop reads CASSLLHKGNEKLFF. The DNA for the CDR3 is TGTGCCAGCAGCTTGCTTCACAAGGGGAATGAAAAACTGTTTTTT.

The V call is TRBV6-1, the J call TRBJ2-1; D not certain. Per germline, CDR1 MNHNS and CDR2 SASEGT. V lost 1 base, J lost 1 base, and 11 bases lay in between. This CDR3 spans 16 amino acids. The CDR3 loop reads CASSEGPGTSYNEQFF. CDR3 nucleotides: TGTGCCAGCAGTGAAGGTCCAGGCACATCCTACAATGAGCAGTTCTTC.

In this sample, this clone turned up once. This CDR3 reads CASSLTQRTDTDTQYF. The DNA for the CDR3 is TGTGCCAGCAGCTTAACTCAGCGGACTGACACAGATACGCAGTATTTT. V is TRBV7-4 and J is TRBJ2-3; a weak D match, TRBD2 (5 bases). CDR1 is SGHVT, CDR2 SQSDAQ, per germline. V was cut by 2 bases and J by 2 bases, with 14 bases left in between. This CDR3 spans 16 amino acids.

This clone was found once. CDR3: CASSVSGAAGELFF. The CDR3 bases are TGTGCCAGTAGTGTCAGCGGGGCGGCCGGGGAGCTGTTTTTT. The chain recombines TRBV19 with TRBJ2-2; 7 bases are shared with TRBD2. V lost 5 bases, J lost 6 bases, and 6 bases stayed unmatched. The CDR3 contains 14 residues. The germline V gene encodes CDR1 LNHDA and CDR2 SQIVND (reference sequence).

J is TRBJ1-2 and V is TRBV5-4, with 7 bases matching TRBD1. Germline CDR1 is SGHNT and CDR2 is YYREEE (reference sequence). The CDR3 sequence is 18 residues long. Trimming at V came to 2 bases and at J to 0 bases, leaving 13 bases not matched to a gene. CDR3: CASSFGTVSSLANYGYTF. Here the CDR3 DNA reads TGTGCCAGCAGCTTCGGGACAGTTTCCTCTCTCGCTAACTATGGCTACACCTTC. The full variable domain, its missing parts supplied by reference TRBV5-4 and TRBJ1-2, is ETGVTQSPTHLIKTRGQQVTLRCSSQSGHNTVSWYQQALGQGPQFIFQYYREEENGRGNFPPRFSGLQFPNYSSELNVNALELDDSALYLCASSFGTVSSLANYGYTFGSGTRLTVV.